This is a list of T cell receptor beta chains from one sample in a study of blood T cell repertoires in COVID-19. TCRdb keeps only in-frame clones here, not all; method: immunoSEQ multiplex PCR. The repertoire holds about 190,000 clones, 60% to 80% seen once, with roughly 17% in the top ten. What was sequenced was peripheral blood. Every receptor here comes from a man in his fifties or sixties with active or convalescent COVID-19. Both conserved end residues are part of each CDR3. Fields, in order: V gene, clone size, J gene, D gene, CDR3 DNA, CDR3 protein. The D gene is left open where the match is weak. Some rows have no size entry. The others give once, few or many, or a class for an expanded clone.

v_gene: TRBV11-3; abundance: -; j_gene: TRBJ2-1; d_gene: TRBD1; CDR3nt: TGTGCCAGCAGCCGAGGACAGGGCTTGAGTGAGCAGTTCTTC; CDR3aa: CASSRGQGLSEQFF
v_gene: TRBV28; abundance: -; j_gene: TRBJ2-5; d_gene: TRBD2; CDR3nt: TGTGCCAGCAGAAGCGGACTAGCGGGGACCAAAGAGACCCAGTACTTC; CDR3aa: CASRSGLAGTKETQYF
v_gene: TRBV18; abundance: -; j_gene: TRBJ2-3; d_gene: -; CDR3nt: TGTGCCAGCTCAACAAGAACAGATACGCAGTATTTT; CDR3aa: CASSTRTDTQYF
v_gene: TRBV5-1; abundance: few; j_gene: TRBJ1-3; d_gene: -; CDR3nt: TGCGCCAGCAGCTTGGACTACTCTGGAAACACCATATATTTT; CDR3aa: CASSLDYSGNTIYF
v_gene: TRBV4-3; abundance: -; j_gene: TRBJ2-7; d_gene: TRBD2; CDR3nt: TGCGCCAGCAGCCAGCAACTAGCGGGAGAGTACGAGCAGTACTTC; CDR3aa: CASSQQLAGEYEQYF
v_gene: TRBV19; abundance: -; j_gene: TRBJ1-6; d_gene: -; CDR3nt: TGTGCCAGTAGTTTCGACACAAATTCACCCCTCCACTTT; CDR3aa: CASSFDTNSPLHF
v_gene: TRBV5-5; abundance: -; j_gene: TRBJ2-3; d_gene: -; CDR3nt: TGTGCCAGCAGCTTGTTGAACCAGGGCACAGATACGCAGTATTTT; CDR3aa: CASSLLNQGTDTQYF
v_gene: TRBV7-9; abundance: -; j_gene: TRBJ2-7; d_gene: -; CDR3nt: TGTGCCAGCAGCTTAGCGGCGGGCCTATCCTACGAGCAGTACTTC; CDR3aa: CASSLAAGLSYEQYF
v_gene: TRBV4-1; abundance: -; j_gene: TRBJ2-7; d_gene: TRBD2; CDR3nt: TGCGCCAGCAGCCAAGGGACCGGGACTAGCGGGAGCGAGGTCTTC; CDR3aa: CASSQGTGTSGSEVF
v_gene: TRBV27; abundance: -; j_gene: TRBJ1-5; d_gene: -; CDR3nt: TGTGCCAGCAGGAGAGACTATAGCAATCAGCCCCAGCATTTT; CDR3aa: CASRRDYSNQPQHF
v_gene: TRBV29-1; abundance: -; j_gene: TRBJ1-1; d_gene: -; CDR3nt: TGCAGCGTTGAGGGAGCCCCCAACACTGAAGCTTTCTTT; CDR3aa: CSVEGAPNTEAFF
v_gene: TRBV7-9; abundance: few; j_gene: TRBJ1-2; d_gene: TRBD1; CDR3nt: TGTGCCAGCAGCTTAGCGACAGGGTATGGCTACACCTTC; CDR3aa: CASSLATGYGYTF
v_gene: TRBV18; abundance: -; j_gene: TRBJ2-7; d_gene: TRBD2; CDR3nt: TGTGCCAGCTCACCACTAAGGTGGGAGGGGAGCGGGACCTACGAGCAGTACTTC; CDR3aa: CASSPLRWEGSGTYEQYF
v_gene: TRBV29-1; abundance: -; j_gene: TRBJ1-1; d_gene: TRBD1; CDR3nt: TGCAGCCTCACCAAGGGACAGGTTGGCACTGAAGCTTTCTTT; CDR3aa: CSLTKGQVGTEAFF
v_gene: TRBV28; abundance: few; j_gene: TRBJ1-2; d_gene: TRBD1; CDR3nt: TGTGCCAGCGGTAGGACAGGGAGAGGCTACACCTTC; CDR3aa: CASGRTGRGYTF
v_gene: TRBV19; abundance: -; j_gene: TRBJ1-5; d_gene: -; CDR3nt: TGTGCCAGCCGATGGGAGGGCGGACAGCCCCAGCATTTT; CDR3aa: CASRWEGGQPQHF
v_gene: TRBV2; abundance: -; j_gene: TRBJ2-7; d_gene: TRBD1; CDR3nt: TGTGCCAGCAGCCTACAGGGGGCCCCCTACGAGCAGTACTTC; CDR3aa: CASSLQGAPYEQYF
v_gene: TRBV27; abundance: -; j_gene: TRBJ2-2; d_gene: TRBD2; CDR3nt: TGTGCCAGCAGTTCGCTAGCGGGAGGTACCGGGGAGCTGTTTTTT; CDR3aa: CASSSLAGGTGELFF
v_gene: TRBV5-4; abundance: -; j_gene: TRBJ2-3; d_gene: TRBD2; CDR3nt: TGTGCCAGCAGGCATAGCGGGAGCCCAGATACGCAGTATTTT; CDR3aa: CASRHSGSPDTQYF
v_gene: TRBV28; abundance: -; j_gene: TRBJ1-6; d_gene: -; CDR3nt: TGTGCCAGCAGTTTATGGGGGACACTCTATTCACCCCTCCACTTT; CDR3aa: CASSLWGTLYSPLHF
v_gene: TRBV10-3; abundance: -; j_gene: TRBJ2-1; d_gene: TRBD2; CDR3nt: TGTGCCATCAGTGACCAACTAGCGGGCTCCAATGAGCAGTTCTTC; CDR3aa: CAISDQLAGSNEQFF
v_gene: TRBV7-9; abundance: -; j_gene: TRBJ1-3; d_gene: -; CDR3nt: TGTGCCAGCAGCTTATACTCTACGGCAGGGACTGGAAACACCATATATTTT; CDR3aa: CASSLYSTAGTGNTIYF
v_gene: TRBV3-1/TRBV3-2; abundance: once; j_gene: TRBJ1-2; d_gene: TRBD1; CDR3nt: TGTGCCAGCAGCCAAGATCTAGTTGTAGGGGGCGGCGACGGCTACACCTTC; CDR3aa: CASSQDLVVGGGDGYTF
v_gene: TRBV7-9; abundance: -; j_gene: TRBJ2-5; d_gene: TRBD2; CDR3nt: TGTGCCAGCAGCTCCGCACTAGCGGGGACGGGGGAGACCCAGTACTTC; CDR3aa: CASSSALAGTGETQYF
v_gene: TRBV5-1; abundance: -; j_gene: TRBJ1-2; d_gene: -; CDR3nt: TGCGCCAGCAGCGCCAAGACGGGGGGTAGTATCTATGGCTACACCTTC; CDR3aa: CASSAKTGGSIYGYTF
v_gene: TRBV5-1; abundance: -; j_gene: TRBJ2-1; d_gene: TRBD2; CDR3nt: TGCGCCAGCAGCTTGGCGGGGGGGAATGAGCAGTTCTTC; CDR3aa: CASSLAGGNEQFF
v_gene: TRBV28; abundance: once; j_gene: TRBJ2-2; d_gene: -; CDR3nt: TGTGCCAGCAGTTTACCCTACACTACCACCGGGGAGCTGTTTTTT; CDR3aa: CASSLPYTTTGELFF
v_gene: TRBV19; abundance: -; j_gene: TRBJ2-1; d_gene: TRBD2; CDR3nt: TGTGCCAGTAGTATCCCTAGCGGGAGGGCCCGCTCCTACAATGAGCAGTTCTTC; CDR3aa: CASSIPSGRARSYNEQFF
v_gene: TRBV7-7; abundance: once; j_gene: TRBJ2-2; d_gene: TRBD2; CDR3nt: TGTGCCAGCAGCTCAAAGCGGGAGGGGACCGGGGAGCTGTTTTTT; CDR3aa: CASSSKREGTGELFF
v_gene: TRBV7-2; abundance: few; j_gene: TRBJ2-7; d_gene: TRBD2; CDR3nt: TGTGCCAGCAGCGCGACTAGCGCCTCCTACGAGCAGTACTTC; CDR3aa: CASSATSASYEQYF
v_gene: TRBV7-3; abundance: -; j_gene: TRBJ1-1; d_gene: TRBD1; CDR3nt: TGTGCCAGCTCTTTGACAGGGGGGAACACTGAAGCTTTCTTT; CDR3aa: CASSLTGGNTEAFF
v_gene: TRBV11-2; abundance: -; j_gene: TRBJ2-3; d_gene: TRBD2; CDR3nt: TGTGCCAGCAGCTGGTTAGCGGGAGTAGGGACAGATACGCAGTATTTT; CDR3aa: CASSWLAGVGTDTQYF
v_gene: TRBV24-1; abundance: -; j_gene: TRBJ2-2; d_gene: -; CDR3nt: TGTGCCACCAGTGATTTCCGCCGACTCAACACCGGGGAGCTGTTTTTT; CDR3aa: CATSDFRRLNTGELFF
v_gene: TRBV12-3/TRBV12-4; abundance: -; j_gene: TRBJ2-4; d_gene: -; CDR3nt: TGTGCCAGCAGTCGAAGCGTCCAAAACATTCAGTACTTC; CDR3aa: CASSRSVQNIQYF
v_gene: TRBV2; abundance: once; j_gene: TRBJ2-5; d_gene: TRBD2; CDR3nt: TGTGCCAGCAGGAAGGGGACTAGCGGTTCAGAGACCCAGTACTTC; CDR3aa: CASRKGTSGSETQYF
v_gene: TRBV5-5; abundance: -; j_gene: TRBJ2-5; d_gene: TRBD1; CDR3nt: TGTGCCAGCAGCTTGGAGGGGGCGACGGGGGAGACCCAGTACTTC; CDR3aa: CASSLEGATGETQYF
v_gene: TRBV28; abundance: -; j_gene: TRBJ2-7; d_gene: -; CDR3nt: TGTGCCAGCAGTTTAAGGAGCGAGCAGTACTTC; CDR3aa: CASSLRSEQYF
v_gene: TRBV3-1/TRBV3-2; abundance: -; j_gene: TRBJ1-2; d_gene: -; CDR3nt: TGTGCCAGCAGCCAAGCCCTCGGCTACACCTTC; CDR3aa: CASSQALGYTF
v_gene: TRBV12-3/TRBV12-4; abundance: -; j_gene: TRBJ2-5; d_gene: -; CDR3nt: TGTGCCAGCAGTTCGGGCCAAGAGACCCAGTACTTC; CDR3aa: CASSSGQETQYF
v_gene: TRBV4-1; abundance: -; j_gene: TRBJ1-5; d_gene: TRBD1; CDR3nt: TGCGCCAGCAGCCAAGTCTTTCCGGGACAGGGCCTCTATAGCAATCAGCCCCAGCATTTT; CDR3aa: CASSQVFPGQGLYSNQPQHF
v_gene: TRBV7-8; abundance: few; j_gene: TRBJ2-1; d_gene: TRBD2; CDR3nt: TGTGCCAGCAGCTCACTAGCGAACTCCTACAATGAGCAGTTCTTC; CDR3aa: CASSSLANSYNEQFF
v_gene: TRBV29-1; abundance: -; j_gene: TRBJ2-1; d_gene: -; CDR3nt: TGCAGCGTGGGGGACATAAGGCGGTATTCGGATGAGCAGTTCTTC; CDR3aa: CSVGDIRRYSDEQFF
v_gene: TRBV7-9; abundance: -; j_gene: TRBJ1-6; d_gene: -; CDR3nt: TGTGCCAGCAGCTTACTCGGGGGCTCCTATAATTCACCCCTCCACTTT; CDR3aa: CASSLLGGSYNSPLHF
v_gene: TRBV2; abundance: few; j_gene: TRBJ2-7; d_gene: -; CDR3nt: TGTGCCAGCGGGGGCCAAATCTACGAGCAGTACTTC; CDR3aa: CASGGQIYEQYF
v_gene: TRBV5-5; abundance: few; j_gene: TRBJ1-6; d_gene: -; CDR3nt: TGTGCCAGCAGCCGGGAGGGGGGGCTATCACCCCTCCACTTT; CDR3aa: CASSREGGLSPLHF
v_gene: TRBV5-4; abundance: once; j_gene: TRBJ2-1; d_gene: TRBD2; CDR3nt: TGTGCCACCAGGGGGACTAGCGTTTACAATGAGCAGTTCTTC; CDR3aa: CATRGTSVYNEQFF
v_gene: TRBV27; abundance: few; j_gene: TRBJ2-1; d_gene: -; CDR3nt: TGTGCCAGCAGGGACTGGGGTGAGCAGTTCTTC; CDR3aa: CASRDWGEQFF
v_gene: TRBV28; abundance: -; j_gene: TRBJ2-2; d_gene: -; CDR3nt: TGTGCCAGCAGTTCGCCTAGGGGCCGCGAAACGAACACCGGGGAGCTGTTTTTT; CDR3aa: CASSSPRGRETNTGELFF
v_gene: TRBV4-2; abundance: -; j_gene: TRBJ2-2; d_gene: TRBD2; CDR3nt: TGTGCCAGCAGCCAAGATATATCGGGGGAGGGTAGTTATACCGGGGAGCTGTTTTTT; CDR3aa: CASSQDISGEGSYTGELFF
v_gene: TRBV5-3; abundance: -; j_gene: TRBJ2-1; d_gene: -; CDR3nt: TGTGCCAGAAGCTTGGCAGTCTACAATGAGCAGTTCTTC; CDR3aa: CARSLAVYNEQFF
v_gene: TRBV9; abundance: -; j_gene: TRBJ2-2; d_gene: TRBD2; CDR3nt: TGTGCCAGCAGCGGGACTAGCGCCACCGGGGAGCTGTTTTTT; CDR3aa: CASSGTSATGELFF
v_gene: TRBV28; abundance: -; j_gene: TRBJ2-6; d_gene: -; CDR3nt: TGTGCCAGCGGCCTTGTGGGGCCTGGGGCCAACGTCCTGACTTTC; CDR3aa: CASGLVGPGANVLTF